These T cell receptor beta chains were read from a single sample in a study of T cells in Graves' hyperthyroidism and ophthalmopathy. Via MiXCR, TCRdb re-called the multiplex PCR reads, giving one row per CDR3 protein. Found here are around 600,000 distinct CDR3 sequences, about 14% of them singletons; the top ten hold approximately 12%. The sample comprised blood. The receptors come from a woman aged 45-65 years with Graves' ophthalmopathy. The CDR3 runs from the conserved cysteine through the conserved F or W. Each record gives: CDR3 length, D gene, V gene, clone size, J gene, CDR3 DNA, CDR3 protein. D genes are given only for firm matches. Size values are once, few and many counts, or a class for expanded clones, and some rows have none.

16	TRBD1	TRBV30	few	TRBJ1-2	TGTGCCTGGAGTCCTAGACGGACAGGGGGCGCTTATGGCTACACCTTC	CAWSPRRTGGAYGYTF
16	TRBD2	TRBV18	many	TRBJ2-7	TGTGCCAGCTCTCTTCACGTAGCGGGGAGCTCCTACGAGCAGTACTTC	CASSLHVAGSSYEQYF
13	-	TRBV3-1	many	TRBJ2-7	TGTGCCAGCAGCCAAGGGGTTCAATACGAGCAGTACTTC	CASSQGVQYEQYF
14	TRBD1	TRBV5-1	many	TRBJ1-4	TGCGCCAGCAGCCCGGGACAGGATAATGAAAAACTGTTTTTT	CASSPGQDNEKLFF
15	TRBD2	TRBV11-3	many	TRBJ2-1	TGTGCCAGCAGCACTGGGACTAGCGTAGACAATGAGCAGTTCTTC	CASSTGTSVDNEQFF
15	TRBD2	TRBV15	-	TRBJ2-7	TGTGCCACCAGCCAAGGTAGCGGGAGCTCCTACGAGCAGTACTTC	CATSQGSGSSYEQYF
13	TRBD1	TRBV5-5	-	TRBJ2-2	TGTGCCAGCAGCGACGGGACAGTCGGGGAGCTGTTTTTT	CASSDGTVGELFF
15	-	TRBV19	few	TRBJ2-5	TGTGCCAGTAGTACGACAGGAGCCCCCAGAGAGACCCAGTACTTC	CASSTTGAPRETQYF
14	-	TRBV15	-	TRBJ1-2	TGTGCCACCAGCAGGAATCATGGGGGTGATGGCTACACCTTC	CATSRNHGGDGYTF
14	TRBD1	TRBV2	many	TRBJ1-1	TGTGCCAGCAGGGACAGGGTTTCGGACACTGAAGCTTTCTTT	CASRDRVSDTEAFF
15	-	TRBV11-2	many	TRBJ2-2	TGTGCCAGCAGCCGGACAGTGGGTTACACCGGGGAGCTGTTTTTT	CASSRTVGYTGELFF
13	-	TRBV6-1	-	TRBJ2-2	TGTGCCAGCAGTGAAACGCTGGGGTGGGAGCTGTTTTTT	CASSETLGWELFF
14	-	TRBV27	-	TRBJ2-7	TGTGCCAGCAAGGGTCAGGTGGGTTCCTACGAGCAGTACTTC	CASKGQVGSYEQYF
14	-	TRBV7-2	many	TRBJ2-7	TGTGCCAGCAGCTCAGAAGGGGGTATCGACGAGCAGTACTTC	CASSSEGGIDEQYF
14	-	TRBV4-1	few	TRBJ1-2	TGCGCCAGCAGCCAACCGGACAGAAACTATGGCTACACCTTC	CASSQPDRNYGYTF
15	-	TRBV28	many	TRBJ1-1	TGTGCCAGCAGTTTATTAGGAGGAGGGAACACTGAAGCTTTCTTT	CASSLLGGGNTEAFF
14	-	TRBV7-2	many	TRBJ1-5	TGTGCCAGCAGCATCCGGGACCCCAATCAGCCCCAGCATTTT	CASSIRDPNQPQHF
17	TRBD1	TRBV3-1	many	TRBJ2-1	TGTGCCAGCAGCCAAGGATTTCAGTTGGGACAGGGCTTTGAGCAGTTCTTC	CASSQGFQLGQGFEQFF
13	-	TRBV2	many	TRBJ2-1	TGTGCCAGCAGTGACACGGCGGCGCCTGAGCAGTTCTTC	CASSDTAAPEQFF